The source of this T cell receptor beta chain is a study of T cells after posttransplantation cyclophosphamide. Overall study findings and caveats: TRB clonality was highly associated with recipient CMV seropositivity and reactivation.

V was shortened by 0 bases and J by 6 bases, with 15 bases between the two germline ends. Germline V gene sequence: CDR1 WNHNN, CDR2 SYGVQD (reference sequence). This CDR3 contains 15 residues. Worth noting for this clone: The antigen remains unidentified.

Treatment was busulfan-fludarabine conditioning, a marrow graft, and cyclophosphamide on days +3 and +4. Only in-frame clones appear in the TCRdb table, and some are missing; sequencing was by immunoSEQ multiplex PCR. This table has 11,000 or so clones, 80% to 95% appearing once. The source of this sequence is a female patient under 45 who received an allogeneic stem cell transplant from an unrelated donor, was CMV-positive, and had no GVHD. Some T cells may be graft donor cells. The chain combines TRBV10-1 with TRBJ2-7, with D possibly TRBD1 on 6 matching bases. Sequencing used PBMCs, obtained after allogeneic stem cell transplant with posttransplant cyclophosphamide. The CDR3 sequence: CASSESRAGVGEQYF. DNA for the CDR3: TGCGCCAGCAGTGAGTCGAGGGCAGGGGTAGGCGAGCAGTACTTC.